Described below is a single T cell receptor beta chain sequence and its context. These data originate in a study of control samples from healthy donors and cancer patients. Profiled with immunoSEQ multiplex PCR; TCRdb holds only in-frame clones, not every one. This sample has under 80,000 clones, with approximately 94% found just once. V dropped 3 bases and J dropped 3 bases, with 6 bases sitting between them. The CDR3 runs to 13 residues. The sample comprised blood. This sequence was found in a middle-aged woman in good health. The chain couples TRBV12-3 or TRBV12-4 to TRBJ1-5; no firm D call. The CDR3 DNA reads TGTGCCAGCAGTTTTGGCTTCAATCAGCCCCAGCATTTT. It translates to CASSFGFNQPQHF.